These 19 T cell receptor beta chains were sequenced from one sample in a study of T-cell memory formation after mild COVID-19. A single record per CDR3 protein comes from TCRdb applying MiXCR to the 5' RACE reads. The profile shows roughly 280,000 distinct CDR3 sequences, around 8% of them singletons. Sequenced material: PBMCs or a T cell subset sorted from them (not recorded which). These receptor sequences come from a young man who had mild COVID-19 (a few samples of this study predate the infection). Cell type and time point are not known.

This clonotype showed up many times. This chain links TRBV7-8 with TRBJ2-5; either TRBD1 or TRBD2 may fit D (5 bases each). V dropped 0 bases and J dropped 4 bases, with 12 bases sitting between them. The CDR3 has 15 amino acids. The germline V gene encodes CDR1 SGHVS and CDR2 FQNEAQ. As DNA, the CDR3 is TGTGCCAGCAGCTTAGCGGGACCGCTGAGAGAGACCCAGTACTTC. This codes for CASSLAGPLRETQYF.

This chain links TRBV20-1 with TRBJ2-3; D tentatively reads TRBD1 or TRBD2 (5 bases each). CDR1 and CDR2 (germline): DFQATT, SNEGSKA (reference sequence). The length of the CDR3 is 15 residues. Trimming removed 3 bases at V and 1 base at J, with 14 bases between. This chain's CDR3 is CSARGRDRRTDTQYF. The DNA of the CDR3 is TGCAGTGCTAGGGGTCGGGACCGGCGCACAGATACGCAGTATTTT.

This clonotype was counted between two and nine times. This chain links TRBV4-2 with TRBJ1-2, with D perhaps TRBD1 (5 bases). Germline V lookup: CDR1 LGHNA, CDR2 YNFKEQ. CDR3 length equals 15 residues. The V and J ends lost 0 bases and 6 bases respectively, with 14 bases between them. CDR3 protein: CASSQEAGLTNGYTF. The CDR3 DNA sequence: TGTGCCAGCAGCCAAGAGGCAGGGTTAACTAATGGCTACACCTTC.

The chain recombines TRBV24-1 with TRBJ1-5; D ambiguous. The V and J ends lost 8 bases and 9 bases respectively, with 4 bases between them. The CDR3 length is 9 residues. The germline V gene has CDR1 KGHDR and CDR2 SFDVKD. In nucleotides, the CDR3 is TGTGCCACCACCCTGCCCCAGCATTTT. This encodes CATTLPQHF.

CDR3 sequence (DNA): TGCAGTGCTAGCGCACCCAGGGGCTATGGCTACACCTTC. Translated: CSASAPRGYGYTF. This rearrangement joins TRBV20-1 to TRBJ1-2; maybe TRBD1 (6 bases). The CDR3 loop spans 13 amino acids. The germline gives CDR1 DFQATT, CDR2 SNEGSKA (reference sequence). Trimming shortened V by 3 bases and J by 4 bases, and 12 bases separated the two germline ends.

The genes are TRBV28 and TRBJ2-5; 15 bases fit TRBD2. The CDR3 runs 14 residues. CDR1 MDHEN and CDR2 SYDVKM come from the germline V gene. V shed 6 bases, J shed 7 bases, and the junction held 3 bases outside the gene matches. CDR3 sequence reads: CASRRTSGGGTQYF. CDR3 in DNA: TGTGCCAGCAGACGGACTAGCGGGGGGGGGACCCAGTACTTC.

The V call is TRBV5-1, the J call TRBJ2-1, with 10 bases matching TRBD1. From germline, CDR1 is SGHRS and CDR2 YFSETQ. The V and J ends lost 5 bases and 9 bases, in that order; junction bases with no gene match: 5. The CDR3 is made up of 13 amino acids. The CDR3 sequence: CASSQDRGVEQFF. In DNA, the CDR3 is TGCGCCAGCAGTCAGGACAGGGGGGTTGAGCAGTTCTTC.

This clonotype was seen only a few times. The genes are TRBV3-1 and TRBJ2-5; TRBD2 aligns across 12 bases. Germline values: CDR1 LGHDT, CDR2 YNNKEL (reference sequence). The CDR3 covers 16 residues. With V trimmed by 3 bases and J by 0 bases, 2 bases remained unmatched. The CDR3 loop is CASSHRLAGDQETQYF. CDR3 nucleotides: TGTGCCAGCAGCCACAGACTAGCGGGGGACCAAGAGACCCAGTACTTC.

This chain links TRBV5-1 with TRBJ2-1; D uncertain. With 7 bases removed from V and 6 bases from J, the gap between germline ends came to 14 bases. The CDR3 spans 13 residues. Germline V gene lookup returns CDR1 SGHRS and CDR2 YFSETQ. CDR3 nucleotides: TGCGCCAGCGCTCCTACCCCCCGCAATGAGCAGTTCTTC. This codes for CASAPTPRNEQFF.

This clonotype was recorded at least ten times. The gene calls are TRBV20-1 and TRBJ2-7, with 10 bases aligning to TRBD2. The CDR3 has 12 amino acids. Germline V CDR1 and CDR2: DFQATT, SNEGSKA (reference sequence). The V segment lost 5 bases and the J segment 5 bases; nucleotides outside the gene matches: 3. This chain's CDR3 is CSAPLAGDEQYF. CDR3 nucleotides: TGCAGTGCTCCTCTAGCGGGGGACGAGCAGTACTTC.

This clonotype was recorded a few times. J is TRBJ1-5 and V is TRBV12-3 or TRBV12-4; D ambiguous. Trimming left V 5 bases short and J 6 bases short, with 8 bases between. This CDR3 region has 12 residues. The CDR3 region has the DNA TGTGCCAGCAGTACGTGGGGTCAGCCCCAGCATTTT. This encodes CASSTWGQPQHF.

This clonotype came up a few times. The chain links TRBV5-1 to TRBJ1-4, with D unclear. Looked up from germline, CDR1 is SGHRS and CDR2 is YFSETQ. V lost 0 bases and J lost 16, with 19 bases in between. CDR3 length equals 14 residues. The CDR3, as DNA: TGCGCCAGCAGCTTGGAAGGTTTGCCTCGGAGGGCGTTTTTT. Its protein is CASSLEGLPRRAFF.

This clonotype has just a few counts. The chain links TRBV5-1 to TRBJ1-1; D may be TRBD1 (5 bases). The V end lost 4 bases, the J end lost 4 bases, and 17 bases lay between the germline ends. Germline CDR1 SGHRS, CDR2 YFSETQ. The CDR3 is 15 amino acids. The CDR3 region has the DNA TGCGCCAGCAGCCCCCCCCTGGGGCAGGGCACTGAAGCTTTCTTT. The encoded protein is CASSPPLGQGTEAFF.

This clonotype has a handful of counts. The chain recombines TRBV9 with TRBJ2-4; no definite D call. CDR3 length equals 12 residues. V was pared by 3 bases and J by 1 base, with 2 bases between. Germline V gives CDR1 SGDLS, CDR2 YYNGEE. CDR3 loop: CASSGAKNIQYF. The CDR3 coding sequence is TGTGCCAGCAGCGGGGCCAAAAACATTCAGTACTTC.

This clonotype was picked up a small number of times. The chain carries TRBV10-3 and TRBJ2-1; TRBD1 or TRBD2 may be the D gene (6 bases each). Germline CDR1 reads ENHRY; CDR2 reads SYGVKD. Trimming removed 0 bases at V and 3 bases at J, with 12 bases between. This CDR3 has 16 amino acids. CDR3 region: CAISESGGIDYNEQFF. The CDR3 DNA is TGTGCCATCAGTGAGTCAGGGGGGATCGACTACAATGAGCAGTTCTTC.

Ten or more counts support this clonotype. V is TRBV7-2 and J is TRBJ2-5, with no clear D. The CDR3 totals 16 residues. V lost 5 bases and J lost 1, with 17 bases in between. Germline CDR1 SGHTA, CDR2 FQGNSA. CDR3 DNA: TGTGCCAGCAGCCCGATGATGTCGGGCTCCCAAGAGACCCAGTACTTC. Its protein is CASSPMMSGSQETQYF.

This clonotype came up a few times. CDR3 sequence reads: CASSVGDGGVLLNTEAFF. CDR3 sequence (DNA): TGTGCCAGCAGCGTAGGGGACGGAGGGGTGCTGTTGAACACTGAAGCTTTCTTT. The rearrangement joins TRBV9 to TRBJ1-1; D is perhaps TRBD1 (5 bases). CDR1 and CDR2 (germline): SGDLS, YYNGEE. V was pared by 0 bases and J by 0 bases, with 18 bases between. The CDR3 covers 18 residues.

This clonotype was recorded a few times. This chain uses TRBV19 with TRBJ2-3; possibly TRBD2 for D (5 bases). In germline, CDR1 is LNHDA, CDR2 SQIVND (reference sequence). The V end lost 5 bases, the J end lost 0 bases, and 15 bases lay between the germline ends. The CDR3 runs to 16 residues. In DNA form, the CDR3 reads TGTGCCAGTAGTCGCCCCCAACGGACTAGCACAGATACGCAGTATTTT. It codes for CASSRPQRTSTDTQYF.

This clonotype was seen many times. V gene TRBV12-3 or TRBV12-4 combines with J gene TRBJ2-5; D is ambiguous. The ends were cut back, 2 bases at V and 2 bases at J, with 12 bases in the middle. The CDR3 consists of 15 residues. CDR3 coding DNA: TGTGCCAGCAGTTTATGGGCAGACACACAAGAGACCCAGTACTTC. It codes for CASSLWADTQETQYF.